This TCR beta chain derives from a study of beta chain features in type 1 diabetes. Study conclusions and caveats: Across all four CD4+ subsets, people with type 1 diabetes showed modestly shorter TCRB CDR3s. Shorter templates might be favored by PCR, and equally so in patients and in controls.

Sorting of CD4+ naive, central memory, regulatory and stem cell-like memory cells was performed via CD45RO/CCR7/CD25/CD127/CD95/CD27. Expressed TCRB transcripts got sequenced, as all isolated RNA was reverse transcribed. Assay: immunoSEQ multiplex PCR; the TCRdb copy retains only in-frame clones and omits some. Of some 350,000 clones listed, 13% are singletons. Of note for this clone: Its antigen is as yet unknown.

CDR3 length: 14 amino acids. Trimming at V came to 5 bases and at J to 5 bases, leaving 7 bases not matched to a gene. Germline V gives CDR1 SGHTA, CDR2 FQGNSA. Sequenced sample: naive CD4+ T cells from blood. This TCR was sampled from a woman between 18 and 30 years old with type 1 diabetes. This chain links TRBV7-2 with TRBJ2-7; 9 nucleotides align to TRBD1. The CDR3 bases are TGTGCCAGCAGCCCAGACAGGGGGTATAACGAGCAGTACTTC. It yields the protein CASSPDRGYNEQYF.